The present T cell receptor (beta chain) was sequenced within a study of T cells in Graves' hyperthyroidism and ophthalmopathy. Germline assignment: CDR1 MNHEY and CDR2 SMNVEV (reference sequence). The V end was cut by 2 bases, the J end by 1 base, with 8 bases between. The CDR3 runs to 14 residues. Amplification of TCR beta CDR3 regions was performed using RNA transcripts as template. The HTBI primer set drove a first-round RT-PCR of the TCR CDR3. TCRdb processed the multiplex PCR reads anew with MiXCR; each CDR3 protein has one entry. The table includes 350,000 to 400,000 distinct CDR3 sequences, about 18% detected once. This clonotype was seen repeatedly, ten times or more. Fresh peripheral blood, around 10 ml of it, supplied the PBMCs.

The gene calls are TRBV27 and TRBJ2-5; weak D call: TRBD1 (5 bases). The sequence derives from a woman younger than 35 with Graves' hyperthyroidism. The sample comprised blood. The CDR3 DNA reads TGTGCCAGCAGTTTAAACAGGCTCCAAGAGACCCAGTACTTC. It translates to CASSLNRLQETQYF.